These 27 T cell receptor beta chains came from one sample sequenced in a study of brain T cells in children with intractable seizures. The method was immunoSEQ multiplex PCR; TCRdb's version includes in-frame clones alone and lacks a portion of them. The repertoire includes 80,000 or so clones, roughly 89% of them detected once, and 24% sits in the top ten. The sequencing here drew on peripheral blood, taken at surgery. The receptor set was obtained from a girl aged 2 to 10 with Rasmussen encephalitis and intractable seizures.

V is TRBV4-1 and J is TRBJ1-3; D is ambiguous. The germline V and J ends were trimmed by 1 base and 2 bases, with 6 bases remaining between them. There are 14 residues in the CDR3. The V gene's germline CDR1 is MGHRA and CDR2 YSYEKL. In DNA form, the CDR3 reads TGCGCCAGCAGCCAAGTTTCAACTGGAAACACCATATATTTT. It specifies CASSQVSTGNTIYF.

V gene TRBV2 combines with J gene TRBJ1-4, with TRBD1 as a possible D gene (6 bases). CDR3 length: 15 residues. Between the trimmed V and J ends, which lost 8 bases and 8 bases, there was a span of 21 bases. Germline V gene sequence: CDR1 SNHLY, CDR2 FYNNEI. CDR3: CASLADGGLEEKLFF. CDR3 sequence (DNA): TGTGCCAGCCTCGCGGACGGGGGGCTTGAAGAAAAACTGTTTTTT.

This sequence joins TRBV27 and TRBJ1-1, with 9 nucleotides matching TRBD1. J was trimmed by 4 bases and V by 7 bases; bases with no gene match: 4. Germline V lookup: CDR1 MNHEY, CDR2 SMNVEV (reference sequence). The CDR3 is made up of 13 amino acids. CDR3 nucleotides: TGTGCCAGCACCCTGACAGGGGGCACTGAAGCTTTCTTT. This codes for CASTLTGGTEAFF.

This rearrangement joins TRBV7-6 to TRBJ2-3; 8 bases map to TRBD1. Germline V lookup: CDR1 SGHVS, CDR2 FNYEAQ. V lost 5 bases and J lost 3; bases outside the gene matches: 7. This CDR3 region has 15 residues. The CDR3 DNA follows: TGTGCCAGCAGCGATGGACAGGGTTGGACAGATACGCAGTATTTT. Its protein product is CASSDGQGWTDTQYF.

The chain links TRBV19 to TRBJ2-5; the D is unclear. V was cut by 0 bases and J by 0 bases, with 8 bases left in between. This CDR3 region has 15 residues. CDR1 and CDR2 (germline): LNHDA, SQIVND (reference sequence). Written as DNA, the CDR3 is TGTGCCAGTAGTATAGATCACCAGGACCAAGAGACCCAGTACTTC. Translated, it gives CASSIDHQDQETQYF.

The J gene is TRBJ2-5, the V gene TRBV19, with D perhaps given as TRBD1 or TRBD2 (5 bases each). V gave up 8 bases and J gave up 5 bases, with 15 bases separating them. There are 13 residues in the CDR3. Germline CDR1 is LNHDA and CDR2 is SQIVND (reference sequence). The CDR3 nucleotides are TGTGCCAGTGCAGTGATCGGGGCGGAGACCCAGTACTTC. This encodes CASAVIGAETQYF.

For this clone: The junction departs from the called germline gene at one end, perhaps through a read error. The genes are TRBV2 and TRBJ1-3; no reliable D call. The germline V gene has CDR1 SNHLY and CDR2 FYNNEI. The CDR3 spans 15 residues. CDR3 residues: CASSEGLNSGNTIYF. In DNA form, the CDR3 reads TGTGCCAGCAGCGAAGGACTGAACTCTGGAAACACCATATATTTT.

The CDR3 loop is CASTTRVVAGVLSYNEQFF. The CDR3 DNA reads as TGTGCCAGCACCACAAGGGTAGTAGCGGGGGTCCTCTCCTACAATGAGCAGTTCTTC. This chain joins TRBV21-1 and TRBJ2-1; the D segment call TRBD2 is taken from the table without a DNA check. TRBV21-1 is deemed a pseudogene. The CDR3 has 19 amino acids.

This clone was seen only once. CDR3 nucleotide sequence: TGTGCCAGCAGCCAACTTCAGTATGGCTACACCTTC. Amino acid sequence: CASSQLQYGYTF. V is TRBV11-3 and J is TRBJ1-2; D unresolved. V lost 5 bases and J 5 bases, leaving 9 bases between the germline ends. The CDR3 covers 12 residues. Looked up from germline, CDR1 is SGHNT and CDR2 is YENEEA.

This clone was picked up one time. The chain is built from TRBV7-2 and TRBJ1-1, with D tentatively TRBD1 (6 bases). Trimming cost V 6 bases and J 3 bases, with 11 bases left between them. Germline loops: CDR1 SGHTA, CDR2 FQGNSA. The CDR3 spans 13 residues. CDR3 loop: CASSEGGYTEAFF. The CDR3, as DNA: TGTGCCAGCAGTGAAGGGGGTTACACTGAAGCTTTCTTT.

V usage is TRBV19 and J usage is TRBJ2-5, with D possibly being TRBD1 (6 bases). The CDR3 covers 16 residues. Deletions cut 6 bases from V and 2 bases from J, with 19 bases between. Germline CDR1 reads LNHDA; CDR2 reads SQIVND (reference sequence). CDR3 DNA sequence: TGTGCCAGTAGCTCGCACCTCTGGACAGAACAAGAGACCCAGTACTTC. It translates to CASSSHLWTEQETQYF.

The chain is built from TRBV21-1 and TRBJ2-1; TRBD2 is taken as the D call from the table, unchecked against the DNA. TRBV21-1 is a pseudogene segment. CDR3 size: 17 residues. This chain's CDR3 is CASSKEGAGENYNEQFF. DNA of the CDR3: TGTGCCAGCAGCAAAGAGGGAGCGGGGGAAAACTACAATGAGCAGTTCTTC.

The chain couples TRBV27 to TRBJ2-7, with D perhaps TRBD1 or TRBD2 (6 bases each). Trimming pared 9 bases from V and 3 bases from J, leaving 30 bases between. The CDR3 sequence is 18 residues long. The germline CDR1 and CDR2 sequences are MNHEY and SMNVEV (reference sequence). CDR3 protein: CARRSGQPEDYGFYEQYF. The CDR3 DNA sequence: TGTGCCAGGAGATCCGGACAGCCCGAGGACTATGGATTCTACGAGCAGTACTTC.

The count of this clone is one. V usage is TRBV4-1 and J usage is TRBJ2-1; TRBD2 aligns across 7 bases. V was pared by 0 bases and J by 2 bases, with 4 bases of the junction left unmatched. CDR3 size: 16 residues. Germline V CDR1 and CDR2: MGHRA, YSYEKL. This chain's CDR3 is CASSQDRSGAYNEQFF. CDR3 in DNA: TGCGCCAGCAGCCAAGATAGGAGCGGGGCCTACAATGAGCAGTTCTTC.

The genes are TRBV2 and TRBJ2-2; maybe TRBD1 (5 bases). From germline, CDR1 is SNHLY and CDR2 FYNNEI. Trimming left V 3 bases short and J 3 bases short, with 8 bases between. This CDR3 is built from 14 residues. CDR3 nucleotides: TGTGCCAGCAGTGAGGTCAGGGACACCGGGGAGCTGTTTTTT. Its protein product is CASSEVRDTGELFF.

The chain couples TRBV5-1 to TRBJ2-1, with a tentative D call TRBD2 (7 bases). Germline values: CDR1 SGHRS, CDR2 YFSETQ. The CDR3 covers 16 residues. Trimming cost V 0 bases and J 3 bases, with 13 bases left between them. CDR3 coding DNA: TGCGCCAGCAGCTTGGAGGGGGGACTAAACTACAATGAGCAGTTCTTC. Translating it yields CASSLEGGLNYNEQFF. Combining the CDR3 with reference TRBV5-1 and TRBJ2-1 gives the whole variable domain KAGVTQTPRYLIKTRGQQVTLSCSPISGHRSVSWYQQTPGQGLQFLFEYFSETQRNKGNFPGRFSGRQFSNSRSEMNVSTLELGDSALYLCASSLEGGLNYNEQFFGPGTRLTVL.

The rearrangement uses TRBV3-1 (or the pseudogene TRBV3-2) and TRBJ1-1; D uncertain. The CDR3 contains 18 residues. From germline, CDR1 is LGHDT and CDR2 YNNKEL (reference sequence). Deletions cut 0 bases from V and 1 base from J, with 18 bases between. CDR3 sequence (DNA): TGTGCCAGCAGCCAAGACCCTCCCGGGGTAAGGAGGAACACTGAAGCTTTCTTT. Encoded protein: CASSQDPPGVRRNTEAFF.

V and J are TRBV5-4 and TRBJ2-2; no clear D. The V end was cut by 0 bases, the J end by 1 base, with 7 bases between. CDR1 is SGHNT and CDR2 is YYREEE in the germline V gene (reference sequence). The CDR3 has 15 residues. CDR3 residues: CASSLGTRNTGELFF. In DNA form, the CDR3 reads TGTGCCAGCAGCTTGGGGACCAGGAACACCGGGGAGCTGTTTTTT.

The CDR3 reads CASSQSRASGSAVHEQFF. CDR3 sequence (DNA): TGTGCCAGCAGCCAAAGCAGGGCTAGCGGGAGTGCGGTCCATGAGCAGTTCTTC. The V gene is TRBV3-1 (or the pseudogene TRBV3-2), the J gene TRBJ2-1, with 10 bases matching TRBD2. Germline V lookup: CDR1 LGHDT, CDR2 YNNKEL (reference sequence). CDR3 length: 18 amino acids. Trimming at V came to 2 bases and at J to 8 bases, leaving 15 bases not matched to a gene.

This sequence joins TRBV20-1 and TRBJ1-1; D may be TRBD1 (5 bases). V lost 7 bases to trimming and J lost 6 bases, with 9 bases between them. The CDR3 is made up of 10 amino acids. Germline V gives CDR1 DFQATT, CDR2 SNEGSKA (reference sequence). The CDR3: CSVRGAEAFF. The CDR3 DNA follows: TGCAGTGTGAGGGGAGCTGAAGCTTTCTTT.

J is TRBJ1-2 and V is TRBV28; D is perhaps TRBD1 (5 bases). Germline-derived CDR1 and CDR2 are MDHEN and SYDVKM. The length of the CDR3 is 13 residues. V shed 8 bases and J shed 3 bases, with 13 bases lying between them. The CDR3 bases are TGTGCCAGCCAGAGGGGTAACTACTATGGCTACACCTTC. Its protein is CASQRGNYYGYTF.

CDR3 nucleotide sequence: TGTGCCAGCTCATTAAAGGAAAGGTTCGGGCAGTACTTC. This codes for CASSLKERFGQYF. The V gene is TRBV18, the J gene TRBJ2-7; D is unclear. This CDR3 is built from 13 residues. The germline CDR1 and CDR2 sequences are KGHSH and LQKENI. Trimming removed 5 bases at V and 9 bases at J, with 17 bases between. The complete variable domain, with remaining parts taken from reference TRBV18 and TRBJ2-7, reads NAGVMQNPRHLVRRRGQEARLRCSPMKGHSHVYWYRQLPEEGLKFMVYLQKENIIDESGMPKERFSAEFPKEGPSILRIQQVVRGDSAAYFCASSLKERFGQYFGPGTRLTVT.

The count of this clone is one. The chain has TRBV6-6 and TRBJ2-3; D call uncertain. Germline V gene lookup returns CDR1 MNHNY and CDR2 SVGAGI (reference sequence). The CDR3 runs 15 residues. V was shortened by 0 bases and J by 2 bases, with 9 bases between the two germline ends. Here the CDR3 reads CASSYSKSYTDTQYF. The CDR3 DNA reads as TGTGCCAGCAGTTACTCGAAATCCTACACAGATACGCAGTATTTT.

This clone showed up just once. This chain links TRBV19 with TRBJ2-3, with D unclear. The CDR3 spans 15 residues. CDR1 is LNHDA and CDR2 is SQIVND in the germline V gene (reference sequence). V was trimmed by 6 bases and J by 0 bases, leaving 13 bases between them. As DNA, the CDR3 is TGTGCCAGTAGAGCCCTGACACCTAGCACAGATACGCAGTATTTT. Encoded protein: CASRALTPSTDTQYF.

The chain has TRBV6-5 and TRBJ2-7, with D unclear. Trimming took 1 base from V and 5 from J, leaving 3 bases between them. The CDR3 runs to 11 residues. CDR1 and CDR2 from the germline V gene are MNHEY and SVGAGI. CDR3 bases: TGTGCCAGCAGTTACTTCCACGAGCAGTACTTC. Protein: CASSYFHEQYF.

As regards this clone: Relative to the germline gene, one junction end is altered; a read error may explain this. The rearrangement links TRBV19 to TRBJ1-3; D unclear. The CDR3 is made up of 11 amino acids. In germline, CDR1 is LNHDA, CDR2 SQIVND (reference sequence). The CDR3 sequence: CASSAGNTIYF. DNA for the CDR3: TGTGCCAGTAGTGCTGGGAACACCATATATTTT. The full variable domain, in which reference TRBV19 and TRBJ1-3 provide the parts outside the CDR3, is DGGITQSPKYLFRKEGQNVTLSCEQNLNHDAMYWYRQDPGQGLRLIYYSQIVNDFQKGDIAEGYSVSREKKESFPLTVTSAQKNPTAFYLCASSAGNTIYFGEGSWLTVV.

This chain connects TRBV7-9 to TRBJ1-1, with 8 nucleotides matching TRBD1. The CDR3 spans 16 residues. Germline V gene lookup returns CDR1 SEHNR and CDR2 FQNEAQ (reference sequence). J lost 1 base, V lost 6 bases, and 10 bases had no gene match. CDR3 in DNA: TGTGCCAGCAGACGAAGACAGGGGCGAAAGAACACTGAAGCTTTCTTT. This codes for CASRRRQGRKNTEAFF.